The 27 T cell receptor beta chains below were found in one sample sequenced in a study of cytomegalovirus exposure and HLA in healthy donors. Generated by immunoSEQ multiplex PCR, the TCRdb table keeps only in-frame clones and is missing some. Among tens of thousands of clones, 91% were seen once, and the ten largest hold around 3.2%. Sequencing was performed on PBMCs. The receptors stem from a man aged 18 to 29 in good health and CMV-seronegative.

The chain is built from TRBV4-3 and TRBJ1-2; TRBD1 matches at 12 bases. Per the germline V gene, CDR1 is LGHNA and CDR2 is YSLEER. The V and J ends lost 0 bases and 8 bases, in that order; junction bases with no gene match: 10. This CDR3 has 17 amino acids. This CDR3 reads CASSQEGTGGLSRGYTF. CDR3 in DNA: TGCGCCAGCAGCCAAGAAGGGACAGGGGGCCTCTCTCGCGGCTACACCTTC.

The CDR3: CASSPPDRDYQPQHF. The CDR3 DNA follows: TGTGCCAGCAGTCCACCAGACAGGGATTATCAGCCCCAGCATTTT. The chain recombines TRBV28 with TRBJ1-5; TRBD1 aligns across 7 bases. The V gene's germline CDR1 is MDHEN and CDR2 SYDVKM. This CDR3 spans 15 amino acids. The trim removed 5 bases at V and 5 bases at J, leaving 9 bases unmatched.

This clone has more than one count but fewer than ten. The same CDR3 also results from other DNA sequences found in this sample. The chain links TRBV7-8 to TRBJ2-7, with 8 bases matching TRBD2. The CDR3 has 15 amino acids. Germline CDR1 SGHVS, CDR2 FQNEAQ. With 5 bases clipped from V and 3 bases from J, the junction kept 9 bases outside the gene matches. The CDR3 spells CASSRTSGGSYEQYF. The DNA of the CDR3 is TGTGCCAGCAGCAGAACTAGCGGAGGAAGCTACGAGCAGTACTTC.

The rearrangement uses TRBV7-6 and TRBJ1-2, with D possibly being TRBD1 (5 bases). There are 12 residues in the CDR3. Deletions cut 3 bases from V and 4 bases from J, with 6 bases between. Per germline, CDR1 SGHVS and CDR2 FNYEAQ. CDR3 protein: CASSFDSYGYTF. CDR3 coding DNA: TGTGCCAGCAGCTTCGACAGCTATGGCTACACCTTC.

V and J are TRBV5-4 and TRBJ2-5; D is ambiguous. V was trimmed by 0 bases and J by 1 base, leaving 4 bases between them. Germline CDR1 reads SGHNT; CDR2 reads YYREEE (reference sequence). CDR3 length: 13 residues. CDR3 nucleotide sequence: TGTGCCAGCAGCTTGGGGCTCCAAGAGACCCAGTACTTC. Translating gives CASSLGLQETQYF.

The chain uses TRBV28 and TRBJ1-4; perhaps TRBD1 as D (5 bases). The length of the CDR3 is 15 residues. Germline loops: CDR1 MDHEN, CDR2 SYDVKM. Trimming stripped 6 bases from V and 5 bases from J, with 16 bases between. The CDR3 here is CASRFLDRFNEKLFF. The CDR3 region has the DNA TGTGCCAGCAGATTTTTAGACAGATTCAATGAAAAACTGTTTTTT.

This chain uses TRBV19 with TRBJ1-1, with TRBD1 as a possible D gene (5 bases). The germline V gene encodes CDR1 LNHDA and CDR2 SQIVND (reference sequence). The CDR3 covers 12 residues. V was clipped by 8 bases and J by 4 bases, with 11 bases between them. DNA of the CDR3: TGTGCCAGTGGGACGGGGGGCACTGAAGCTTTCTTT. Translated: CASGTGGTEAFF. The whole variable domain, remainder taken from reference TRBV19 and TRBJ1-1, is DGGITQSPKYLFRKEGQNVTLSCEQNLNHDAMYWYRQDPGQGLRLIYYSQIVNDFQKGDIAEGYSVSREKKESFPLTVTSAQKNPTAFYLCASGTGGTEAFFGQGTRLTVV.

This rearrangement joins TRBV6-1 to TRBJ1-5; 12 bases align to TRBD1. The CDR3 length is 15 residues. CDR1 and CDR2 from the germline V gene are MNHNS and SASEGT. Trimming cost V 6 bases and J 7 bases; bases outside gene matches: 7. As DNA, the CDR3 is TGTGCCAGCAGCGAGGGGACAGGGGGCGGCCAGCCCCAGCATTTT. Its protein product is CASSEGTGGGQPQHF.

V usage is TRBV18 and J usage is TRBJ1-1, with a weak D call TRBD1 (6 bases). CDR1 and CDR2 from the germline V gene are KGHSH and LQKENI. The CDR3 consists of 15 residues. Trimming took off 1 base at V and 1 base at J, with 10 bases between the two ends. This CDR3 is CASSPRAGANTEAFF. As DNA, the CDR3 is TGTGCCAGCTCACCACGGGCAGGGGCGAACACTGAAGCTTTCTTT.

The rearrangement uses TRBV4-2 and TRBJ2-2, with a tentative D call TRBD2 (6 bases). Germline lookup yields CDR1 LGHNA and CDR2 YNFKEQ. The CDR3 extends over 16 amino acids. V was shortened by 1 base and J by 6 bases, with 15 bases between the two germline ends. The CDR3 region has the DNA TGTGCCAGCAGCCAAGCTGGGGGGAGACGAGCCGGGGAGCTGTTTTTT. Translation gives CASSQAGGRRAGELFF.

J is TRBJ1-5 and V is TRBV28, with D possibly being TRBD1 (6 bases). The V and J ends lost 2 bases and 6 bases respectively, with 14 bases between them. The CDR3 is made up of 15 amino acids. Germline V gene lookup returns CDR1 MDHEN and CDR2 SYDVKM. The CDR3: CASSLEGGGGQPQHF. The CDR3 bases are TGTGCCAGCAGTTTAGAAGGGGGTGGAGGTCAGCCCCAGCATTTT. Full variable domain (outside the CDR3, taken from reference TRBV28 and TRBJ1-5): DVKVTQSSRYLVKRTGEKVFLECVQDMDHENMFWYRQDPGLGLRLIYFSYDVKMKEKGDIPEGYSVSREKKERFSLILESASTNQTSMYLCASSLEGGGGQPQHFGDGTRLSIL.

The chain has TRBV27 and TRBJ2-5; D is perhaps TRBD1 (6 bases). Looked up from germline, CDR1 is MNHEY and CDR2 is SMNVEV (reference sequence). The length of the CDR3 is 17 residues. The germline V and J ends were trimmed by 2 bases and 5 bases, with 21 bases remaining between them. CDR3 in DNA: TGTGCCAGCAGTTTAAATCGGGGTCCAGGGGCGCGGGAGACCCAGTACTTC. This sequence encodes CASSLNRGPGARETQYF.

The CDR3 sequence is CASRASSGSWHEQYF. CDR3 coding DNA: TGTGCCAGTAGGGCCTCTAGCGGGAGTTGGCACGAGCAGTACTTC. The chain uses TRBV19 and TRBJ2-7; 10 nucleotides line up with TRBD2. The germline V gene encodes CDR1 LNHDA and CDR2 SQIVND (reference sequence). The V and J ends lost 6 bases and 5 bases, in that order; junction bases with no gene match: 10. This CDR3 comprises 15 residues. Full variable domain (missing parts from reference TRBV19 and TRBJ2-7): DGGITQSPKYLFRKEGQNVTLSCEQNLNHDAMYWYRQDPGQGLRLIYYSQIVNDFQKGDIAEGYSVSREKKESFPLTVTSAQKNPTAFYLCASRASSGSWHEQYFGPGTRLTVT.

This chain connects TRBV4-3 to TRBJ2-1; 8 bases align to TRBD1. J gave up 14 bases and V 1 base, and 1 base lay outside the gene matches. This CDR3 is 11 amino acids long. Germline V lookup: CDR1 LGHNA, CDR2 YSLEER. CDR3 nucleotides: TGCGCCAGCAGCCAAGGGACAGGGAAGTTCTTC. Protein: CASSQGTGKFF.

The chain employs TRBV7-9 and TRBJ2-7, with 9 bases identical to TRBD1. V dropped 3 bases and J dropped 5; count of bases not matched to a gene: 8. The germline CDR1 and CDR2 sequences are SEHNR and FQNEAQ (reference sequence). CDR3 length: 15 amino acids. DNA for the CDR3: TGTGCCAGCAGCTTGTTTACAGGGGGCTTGAACGAGCAGTACTTC. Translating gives CASSLFTGGLNEQYF.

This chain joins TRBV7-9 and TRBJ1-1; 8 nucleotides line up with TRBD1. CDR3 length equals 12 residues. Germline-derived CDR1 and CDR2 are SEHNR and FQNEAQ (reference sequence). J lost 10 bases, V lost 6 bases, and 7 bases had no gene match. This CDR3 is CASSNTGTGAFF. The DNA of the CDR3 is TGTGCCAGCAGTAACACCGGGACAGGAGCTTTCTTT. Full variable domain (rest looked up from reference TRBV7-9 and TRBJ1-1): DTGVSQNPRHKITKRGQNVTFRCDPISEHNRLYWYRQTLGQGPEFLTYFQNEAQLEKSRLLSDRFSAERPKGSFSTLEIQRTEQGDSAMYLCASSNTGTGAFFGQGTRLTVV.

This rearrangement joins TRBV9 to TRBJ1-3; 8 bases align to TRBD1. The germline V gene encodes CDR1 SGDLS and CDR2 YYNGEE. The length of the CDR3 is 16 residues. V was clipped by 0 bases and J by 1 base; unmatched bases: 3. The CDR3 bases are TGTGCCAGCAGCGTAGGGCAGGGGGCGTCTGGAAACACCATATATTTT. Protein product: CASSVGQGASGNTIYF.

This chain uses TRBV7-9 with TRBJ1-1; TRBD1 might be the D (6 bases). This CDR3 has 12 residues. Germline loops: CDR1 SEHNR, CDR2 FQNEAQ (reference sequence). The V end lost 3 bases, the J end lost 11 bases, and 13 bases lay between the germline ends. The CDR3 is CASSLGWTEAFF. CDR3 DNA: TGTGCCAGCAGCTTGGGGTGGACAGAGGCTTTCTTT.

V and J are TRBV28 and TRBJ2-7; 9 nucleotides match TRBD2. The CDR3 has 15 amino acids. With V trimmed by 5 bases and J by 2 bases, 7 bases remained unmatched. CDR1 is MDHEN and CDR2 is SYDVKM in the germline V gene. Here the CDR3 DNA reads TGTGCCAGCAGTATTTCGACTAGCGGAACCTACGAGCAGTACTTC. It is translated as CASSISTSGTYEQYF. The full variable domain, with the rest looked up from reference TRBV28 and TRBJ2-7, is DVKVTQSSRYLVKRTGEKVFLECVQDMDHENMFWYRQDPGLGLRLIYFSYDVKMKEKGDIPEGYSVSREKKERFSLILESASTNQTSMYLCASSISTSGTYEQYFGPGTRLTVT.

CDR3 sequence: CASSVGGTNTDTQYF. CDR3 DNA: TGTGCCAGCAGCGTAGGAGGGACTAACACAGATACGCAGTATTTT. This chain connects TRBV9 to TRBJ2-3; 7 bases line up with TRBD2. CDR1 and CDR2 (germline): SGDLS, YYNGEE. The ends lost 0 bases at V and 2 bases at J; junction bases unmatched: 3. This CDR3 is 15 amino acids long.

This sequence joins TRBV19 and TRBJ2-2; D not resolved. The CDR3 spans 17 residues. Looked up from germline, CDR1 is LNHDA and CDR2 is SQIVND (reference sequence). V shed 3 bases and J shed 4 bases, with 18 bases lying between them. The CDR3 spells CASSIGERVQPTGELFF. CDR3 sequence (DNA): TGTGCCAGTAGTATTGGAGAGCGCGTCCAACCCACCGGGGAGCTGTTTTTT. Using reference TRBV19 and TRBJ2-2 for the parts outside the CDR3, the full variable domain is DGGITQSPKYLFRKEGQNVTLSCEQNLNHDAMYWYRQDPGQGLRLIYYSQIVNDFQKGDIAEGYSVSREKKESFPLTVTSAQKNPTAFYLCASSIGERVQPTGELFFGEGSRLTVL.

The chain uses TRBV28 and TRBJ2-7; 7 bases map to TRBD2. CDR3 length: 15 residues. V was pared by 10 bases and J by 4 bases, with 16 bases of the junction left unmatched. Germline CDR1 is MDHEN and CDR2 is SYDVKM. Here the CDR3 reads CATLFQLRGLYEQYF. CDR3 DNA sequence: TGTGCCACCCTCTTCCAACTGCGGGGGTTGTACGAGCAGTACTTC.

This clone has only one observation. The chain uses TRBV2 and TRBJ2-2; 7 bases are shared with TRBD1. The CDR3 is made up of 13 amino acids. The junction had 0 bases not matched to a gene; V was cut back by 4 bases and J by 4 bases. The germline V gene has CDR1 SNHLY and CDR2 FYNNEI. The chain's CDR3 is CASSGDSTGELFF. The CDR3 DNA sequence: TGTGCCAGCAGTGGGGACAGCACCGGGGAGCTGTTTTTT.

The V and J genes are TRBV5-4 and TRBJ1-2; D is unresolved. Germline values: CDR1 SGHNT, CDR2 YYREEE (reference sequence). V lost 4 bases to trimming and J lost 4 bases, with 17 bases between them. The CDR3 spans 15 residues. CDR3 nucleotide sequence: TGTGCCAGCAGCCCCACCCGGGAGGGCACCTATGGCTACACCTTC. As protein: CASSPTREGTYGYTF.

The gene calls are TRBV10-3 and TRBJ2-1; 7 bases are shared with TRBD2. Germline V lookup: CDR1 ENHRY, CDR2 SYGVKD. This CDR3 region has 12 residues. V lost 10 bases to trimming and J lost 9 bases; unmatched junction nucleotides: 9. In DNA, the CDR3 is TGTGCCACCATCGGGGGGACCATTGAGCAGTTCTTC. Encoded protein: CATIGGTIEQFF.

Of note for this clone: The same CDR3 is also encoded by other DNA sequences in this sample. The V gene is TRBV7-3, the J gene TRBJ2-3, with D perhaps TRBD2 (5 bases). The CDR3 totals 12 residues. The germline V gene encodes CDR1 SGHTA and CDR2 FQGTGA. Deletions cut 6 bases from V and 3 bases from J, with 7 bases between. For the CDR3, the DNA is TGTGCCAGCAGTCCGGGGACAGATACGCAGTATTTT. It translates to CASSPGTDTQYF.

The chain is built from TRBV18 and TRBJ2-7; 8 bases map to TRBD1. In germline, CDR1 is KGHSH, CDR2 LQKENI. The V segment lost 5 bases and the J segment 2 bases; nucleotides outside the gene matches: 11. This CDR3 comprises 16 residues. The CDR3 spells CASSISGQGLTYEQYF. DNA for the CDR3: TGTGCCAGCTCAATAAGTGGACAGGGATTGACCTACGAGCAGTACTTC.